Sequencing of this T cell receptor beta chain was carried out in a study of CD8 T cell repertoires and HIV-1 epitope variants. Study-level background: T cells were stimulated with Twenty-five Gag and Nef peptides separately. Epitopes were three Gag families plus Nef HW9 and YT9. Cultures ran ten to eleven days, with IL-2, IL-7 and IL-15 added on days 3 and 7. Study-wide points: Of 9 or 10 antigen-specific beta clonotypes, over five appeared to cross-react with escape variants.

Germline assignment: CDR1 ENHRY and CDR2 SYGVKD. The CDR3 has 15 amino acids. V lost 3 bases to trimming and J lost 2 bases, with 14 bases between them. For this clone: The antigen is unknown.

Method: immunoSEQ multiplex PCR; TCRdb's copy keeps in-frame clones and lacks some. The table records more than 85,000 clones, roughly 77% of them present only once. This receptor was obtained from a male donor with HIV. Sequenced material: uncultured baseline CD8+ T cells from peripheral blood mononuclear cells (PBMCs). This chain joins TRBV10-3 and TRBJ2-7; possible D gene TRBD1, 6 bases. The CDR3 is CAISDPGTSAYEQYF. CDR3 coding DNA: TGTGCCATCAGTGACCCCGGGACATCTGCCTACGAGCAGTACTTC.